This T cell receptor beta chain was sequenced for a study of a mutant IDH1 vaccine in newly diagnosed glioma. Study summary: Vaccine administration was initiated 4-6 weeks following radiotherapy alone, or with temozolomide cycles. Study results and limitations: Across multiple MHC alleles, 93.3% of patients had vaccine-induced responses.

The method was immunoSEQ multiplex PCR; TCRdb's version includes in-frame clones alone and lacks a portion of them. The table lists around 50,000 clones, approximately 84% of them singletons, with 3.5% to 5.5% in the top ten. With respect to this clone: The antigen remains undetermined.

Trimming cost V 3 bases and J 6 bases; bases outside gene matches: 4. This CDR3 is built from 13 residues. Per the germline V gene, CDR1 is GTSNPN and CDR2 is SVGIG (reference sequence). Time point noted: week 47, end of study. What each vaccine dose contained was 300 ug of mutant IDH1 20-mer peptide, accompanied by topical imiquimod. Scheduled for weeks 1, 3, 5, 7, 11, 15, 19 and 23, eight vaccinations were given to patients. The TCR sequence derives from a woman aged 25 to 39 with glioma. Some clones in this sample may be carry-over from other donors' samples. The chain combines TRBV30 with TRBJ1-2, with 10 bases fitting TRBD1. Sequenced here: PBMCs, sampled from a glioma patient whose treatment included an IDH1 peptide vaccine. DNA for the CDR3: TGTGCCTGGAGAGCAGGGACAGGGGATGGCTACACCTTC. Its translation is CAWRAGTGDGYTF. The complete variable domain, with remaining parts taken from reference TRBV30 and TRBJ1-2, reads SQTIHQWPATLVQPVGSPLSLECTVEGTSNPNLYWYRQAAGRGLQLLFYSVGIGQISSEVPQNLSASRPQDRQFILSSKKLLLSDSGFYLCAWRAGTGDGYTFGSGTRLTVV.